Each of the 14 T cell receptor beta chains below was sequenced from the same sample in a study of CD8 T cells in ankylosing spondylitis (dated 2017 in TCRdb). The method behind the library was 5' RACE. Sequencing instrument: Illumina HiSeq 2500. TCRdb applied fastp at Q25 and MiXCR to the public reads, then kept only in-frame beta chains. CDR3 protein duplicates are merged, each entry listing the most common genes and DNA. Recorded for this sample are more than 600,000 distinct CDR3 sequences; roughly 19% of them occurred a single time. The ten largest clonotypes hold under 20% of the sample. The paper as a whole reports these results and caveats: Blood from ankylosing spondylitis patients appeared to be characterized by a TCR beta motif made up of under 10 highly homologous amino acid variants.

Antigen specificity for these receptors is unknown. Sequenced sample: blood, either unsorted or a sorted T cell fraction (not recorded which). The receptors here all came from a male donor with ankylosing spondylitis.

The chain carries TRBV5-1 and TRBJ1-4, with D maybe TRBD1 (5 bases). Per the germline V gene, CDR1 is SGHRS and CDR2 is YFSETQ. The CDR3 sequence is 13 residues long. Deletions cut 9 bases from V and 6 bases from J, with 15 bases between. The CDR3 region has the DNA TGCGCCACCAACAGGTTAATCCATGAAAAACTGTTTTTT. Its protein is CATNRLIHEKLFF.

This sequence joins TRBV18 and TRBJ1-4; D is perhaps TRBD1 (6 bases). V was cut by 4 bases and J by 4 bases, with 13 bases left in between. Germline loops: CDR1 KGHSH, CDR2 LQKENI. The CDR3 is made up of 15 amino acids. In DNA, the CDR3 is TGTGCCAGCTCACGGCCGGGACAAGTTAATGAAAAACTGTTTTTT. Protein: CASSRPGQVNEKLFF.

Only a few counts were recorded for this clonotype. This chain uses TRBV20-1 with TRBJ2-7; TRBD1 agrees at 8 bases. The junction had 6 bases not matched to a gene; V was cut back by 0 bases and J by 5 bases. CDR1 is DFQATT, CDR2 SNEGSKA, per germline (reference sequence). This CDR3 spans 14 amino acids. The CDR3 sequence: CSARDRGRGHEQYF. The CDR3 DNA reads TGCAGTGCTAGAGATCGTGGCAGGGGGCACGAGCAGTACTTC.

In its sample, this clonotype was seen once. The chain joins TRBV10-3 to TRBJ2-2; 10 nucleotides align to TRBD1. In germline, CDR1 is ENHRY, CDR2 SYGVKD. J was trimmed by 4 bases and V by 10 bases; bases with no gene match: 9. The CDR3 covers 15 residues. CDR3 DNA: TGTGCCAGCACCCCGGACAGGGGGTTCACCGGGGAGCTGTTTTTT. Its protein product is CASTPDRGFTGELFF.

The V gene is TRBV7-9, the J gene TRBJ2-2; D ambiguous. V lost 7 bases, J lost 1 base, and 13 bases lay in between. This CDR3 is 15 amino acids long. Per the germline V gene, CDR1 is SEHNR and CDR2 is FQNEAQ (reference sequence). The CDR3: CASIVGRKNTGELFF. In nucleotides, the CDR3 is TGTGCCAGCATTGTTGGACGGAAGAACACCGGGGAGCTGTTTTTT.

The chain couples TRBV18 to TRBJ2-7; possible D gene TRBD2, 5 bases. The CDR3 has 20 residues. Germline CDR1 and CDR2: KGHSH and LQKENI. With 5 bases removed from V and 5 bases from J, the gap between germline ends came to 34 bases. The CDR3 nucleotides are TGTGCCAGCTCAGTACGTGGTCATGAGGGCTTGGCAGAACTACGGCACGAGCAGTACTTC. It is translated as CASSVRGHEGLAELRHEQYF.

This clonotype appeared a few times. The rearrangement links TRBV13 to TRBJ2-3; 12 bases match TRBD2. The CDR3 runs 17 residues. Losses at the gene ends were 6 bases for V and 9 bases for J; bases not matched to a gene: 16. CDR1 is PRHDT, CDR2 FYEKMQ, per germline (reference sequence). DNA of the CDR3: TGTGCCAGCAGAGCCGGACTAGCGGGGTGGGGGTCGGACACGCAGTATTTT. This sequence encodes CASRAGLAGWGSDTQYF.

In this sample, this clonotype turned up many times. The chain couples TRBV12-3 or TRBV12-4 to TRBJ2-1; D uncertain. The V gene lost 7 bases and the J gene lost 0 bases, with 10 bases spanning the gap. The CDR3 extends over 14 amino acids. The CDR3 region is CASTDQSSYNEQFF. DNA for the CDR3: TGTGCCAGCACTGACCAGAGCTCCTACAATGAGCAGTTCTTC.

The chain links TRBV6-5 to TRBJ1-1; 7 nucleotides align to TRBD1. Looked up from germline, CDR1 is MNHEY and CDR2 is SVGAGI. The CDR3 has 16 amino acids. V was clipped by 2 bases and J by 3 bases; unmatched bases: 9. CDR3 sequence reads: CASSYPVGGGYTEAFF. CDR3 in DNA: TGTGCCAGCAGTTACCCAGTGGGAGGGGGCTACACTGAAGCTTTCTTT.

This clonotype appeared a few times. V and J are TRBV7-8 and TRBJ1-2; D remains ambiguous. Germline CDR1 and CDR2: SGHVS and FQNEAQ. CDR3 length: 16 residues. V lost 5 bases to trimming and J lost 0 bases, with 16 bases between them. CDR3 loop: CASSINPLSANYGYTF. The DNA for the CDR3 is TGTGCCAGCAGCATAAACCCCTTATCGGCTAACTATGGCTACACCTTC.

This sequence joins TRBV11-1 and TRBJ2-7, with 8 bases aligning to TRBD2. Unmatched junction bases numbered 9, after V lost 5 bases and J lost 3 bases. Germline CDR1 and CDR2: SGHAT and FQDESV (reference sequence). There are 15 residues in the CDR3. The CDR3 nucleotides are TGTGCCAGCAGCCCTGAAGGACTAGCAGTCTACGAGCAGTACTTC. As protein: CASSPEGLAVYEQYF.

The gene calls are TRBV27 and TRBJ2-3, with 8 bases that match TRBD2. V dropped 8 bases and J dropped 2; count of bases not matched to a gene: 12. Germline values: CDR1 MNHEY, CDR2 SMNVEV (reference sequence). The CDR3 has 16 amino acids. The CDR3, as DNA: TGTGCCAGCGGAGGCCGAGCGGGAGTCGTCACAGATACGCAGTATTTT. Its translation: CASGGRAGVVTDTQYF.

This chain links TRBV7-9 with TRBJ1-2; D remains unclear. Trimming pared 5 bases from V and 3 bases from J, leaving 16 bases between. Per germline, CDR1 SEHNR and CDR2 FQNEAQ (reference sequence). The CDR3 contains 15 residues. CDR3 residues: CASSPRTKAYYGYTF. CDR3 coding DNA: TGTGCCAGCAGCCCCCGGACCAAAGCCTACTATGGCTACACCTTC. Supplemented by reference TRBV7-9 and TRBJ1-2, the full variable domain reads DTGVSQNPRHKITKRGQNVTFRCDPISEHNRLYWYRQTLGQGPEFLTYFQNEAQLEKSRLLSDRFSAERPKGSFSTLEIQRTEQGDSAMYLCASSPRTKAYYGYTFGSGTRLTVV.

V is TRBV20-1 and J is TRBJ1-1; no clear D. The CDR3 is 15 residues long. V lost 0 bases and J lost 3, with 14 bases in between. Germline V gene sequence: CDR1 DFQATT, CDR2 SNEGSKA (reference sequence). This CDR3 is CSARDPSAGHTEAFF. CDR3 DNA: TGCAGTGCTAGAGACCCCTCGGCGGGTCACACTGAAGCTTTCTTT.